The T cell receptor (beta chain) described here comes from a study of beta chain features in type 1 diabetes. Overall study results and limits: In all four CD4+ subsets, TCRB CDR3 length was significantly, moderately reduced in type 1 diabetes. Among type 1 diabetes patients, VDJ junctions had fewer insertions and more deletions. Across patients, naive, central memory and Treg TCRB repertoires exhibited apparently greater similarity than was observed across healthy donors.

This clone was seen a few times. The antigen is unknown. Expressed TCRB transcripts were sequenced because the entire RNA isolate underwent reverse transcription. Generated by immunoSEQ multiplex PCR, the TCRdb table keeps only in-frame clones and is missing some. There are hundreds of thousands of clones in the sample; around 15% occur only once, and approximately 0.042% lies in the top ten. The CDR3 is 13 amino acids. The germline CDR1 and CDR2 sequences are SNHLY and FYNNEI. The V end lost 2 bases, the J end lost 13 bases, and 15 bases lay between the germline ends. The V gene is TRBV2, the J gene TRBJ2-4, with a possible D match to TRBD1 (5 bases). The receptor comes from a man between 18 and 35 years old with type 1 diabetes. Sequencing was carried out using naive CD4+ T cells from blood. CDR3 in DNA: TGTGCCAGCAGTGAACAGACAGTCTCCGGGCAGTACTTC. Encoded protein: CASSEQTVSGQYF.